Sequencing of this T cell receptor (beta chain) was carried out in a study of blood T cell repertoires in COVID-19. Only one count was recorded for this clone. Participants were aged 18 to 89 years from about 25 US areas. Participants had their cohort set by participant-reported clinical history. V lost 4 bases and J 0 bases, leaving 17 bases between the germline ends. The CDR3 spans 17 residues. Germline V lookup: CDR1 SGHNT, CDR2 YYREEE (reference sequence). Here immunoSEQ multiplex PCR was the method, and the copy in TCRdb shows in-frame clones only, minus some. The table shows a few hundred thousand clones, with approximately 83% occurring only once.

The sample comprised PBMCs or T cells enriched from blood (not recorded which). The clonotype originates from a woman aged 25 to 39 who had recovered from COVID-19. This chain uses TRBV5-4 with TRBJ1-3; TRBD1 is a possible D gene (6 bases). CDR3 DNA sequence: TGTGCCAGCAGCCCCAATCCGGGACAAGTCTCTGGAAACACCATATATTTT. Translation gives CASSPNPGQVSGNTIYF.